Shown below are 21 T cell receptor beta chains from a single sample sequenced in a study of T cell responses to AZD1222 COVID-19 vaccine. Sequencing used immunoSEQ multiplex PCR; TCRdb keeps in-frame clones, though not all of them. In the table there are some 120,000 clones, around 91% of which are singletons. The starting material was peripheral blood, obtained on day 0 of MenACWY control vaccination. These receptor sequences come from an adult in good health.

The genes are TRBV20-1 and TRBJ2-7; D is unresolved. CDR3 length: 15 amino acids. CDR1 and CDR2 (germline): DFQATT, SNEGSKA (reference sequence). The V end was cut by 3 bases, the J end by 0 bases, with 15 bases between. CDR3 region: CSASRLDGGSYEQYV. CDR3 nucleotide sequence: TGCAGTGCTAGTCGACTTGACGGCGGCTCCTACGAGCAGTACGTC.

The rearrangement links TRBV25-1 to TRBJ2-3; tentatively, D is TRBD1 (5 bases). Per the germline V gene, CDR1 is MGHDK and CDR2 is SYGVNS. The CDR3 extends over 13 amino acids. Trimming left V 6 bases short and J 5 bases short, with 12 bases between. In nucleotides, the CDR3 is TGTGCCAGCAGCGCACAGGCGTTAGATACGCAGTATTTT. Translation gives CASSAQALDTQYF.

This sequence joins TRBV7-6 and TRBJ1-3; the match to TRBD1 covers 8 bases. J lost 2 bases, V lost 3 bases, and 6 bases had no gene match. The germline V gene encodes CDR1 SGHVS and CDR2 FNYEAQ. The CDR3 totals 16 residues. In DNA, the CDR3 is TGTGCCAGCAGCTTGGGGACAGGATTCACTGGAAACACCATATATTTT. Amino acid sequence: CASSLGTGFTGNTIYF. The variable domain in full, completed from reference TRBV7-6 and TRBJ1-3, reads GAGVSQSPRYKVTKRGQDVALRCDPISGHVSLYWYRQALGQGPEFLTYFNYEAQQDKSGLPNDRFSAERPEGSISTLTIQRTEQRDSAMYRCASSLGTGFTGNTIYFGEGSWLTVV.

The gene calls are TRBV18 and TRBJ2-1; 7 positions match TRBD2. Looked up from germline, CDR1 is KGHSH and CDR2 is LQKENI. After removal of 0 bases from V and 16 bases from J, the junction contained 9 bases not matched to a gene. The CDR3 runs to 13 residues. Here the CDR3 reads CASSPPSGGSAFF. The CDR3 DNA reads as TGTGCCAGCTCACCACCCTCCGGCGGGAGTGCTTTCTTC.

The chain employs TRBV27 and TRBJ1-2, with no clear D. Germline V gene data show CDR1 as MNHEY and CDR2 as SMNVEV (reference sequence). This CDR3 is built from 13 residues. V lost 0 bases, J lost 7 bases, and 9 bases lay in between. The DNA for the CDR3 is TGTGCCAGCAGTTTATCGATCTTTGGTGGCTACACCTTC. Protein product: CASSLSIFGGYTF.

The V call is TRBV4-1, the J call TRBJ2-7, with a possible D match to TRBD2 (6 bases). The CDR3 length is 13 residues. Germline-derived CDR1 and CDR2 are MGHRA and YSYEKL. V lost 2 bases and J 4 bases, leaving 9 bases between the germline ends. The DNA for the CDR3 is TGCGCCAGCAGCCAACTGACTAGATACGAGCAGTACTTC. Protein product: CASSQLTRYEQYF.

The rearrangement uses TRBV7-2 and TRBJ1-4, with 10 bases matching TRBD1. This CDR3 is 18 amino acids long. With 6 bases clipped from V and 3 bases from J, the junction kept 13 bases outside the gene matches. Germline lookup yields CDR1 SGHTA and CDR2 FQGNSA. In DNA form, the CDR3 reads TGTGCCAGCAGTCTACACCGGGACAGGGGTACTTCTAATGAAAAACTGTTTTTT. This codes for CASSLHRDRGTSNEKLFF.

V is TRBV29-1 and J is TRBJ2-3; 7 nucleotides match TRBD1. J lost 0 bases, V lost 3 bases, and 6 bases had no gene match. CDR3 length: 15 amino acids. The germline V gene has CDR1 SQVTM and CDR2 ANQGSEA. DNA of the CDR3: TGCAGCGTTGATGGGACAGAAACTAGCACAGATACGCAGTATTTT. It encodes CSVDGTETSTDTQYF.

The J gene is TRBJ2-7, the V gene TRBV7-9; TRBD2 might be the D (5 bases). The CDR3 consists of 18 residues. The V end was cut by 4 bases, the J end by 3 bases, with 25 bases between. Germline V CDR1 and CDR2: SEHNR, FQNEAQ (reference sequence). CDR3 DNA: TGTGCCAGCAGCTCGATTCCTGCGGGCCAATGGGGTCGCTACGAGCAGTACTTC. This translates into CASSSIPAGQWGRYEQYF.

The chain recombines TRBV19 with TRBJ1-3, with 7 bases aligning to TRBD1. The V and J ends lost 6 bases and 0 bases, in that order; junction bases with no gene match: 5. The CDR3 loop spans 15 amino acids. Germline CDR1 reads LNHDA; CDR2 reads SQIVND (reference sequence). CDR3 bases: TGTGCCAGTAGCCCGGACAGGTTCTCTGGAAACACCATATATTTT. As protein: CASSPDRFSGNTIYF.

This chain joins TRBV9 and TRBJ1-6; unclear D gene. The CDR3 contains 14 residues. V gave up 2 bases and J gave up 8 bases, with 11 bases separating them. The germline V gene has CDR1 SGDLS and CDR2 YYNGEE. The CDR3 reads CASSVKGRDSPLHF. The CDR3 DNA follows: TGTGCCAGCAGCGTCAAGGGAAGGGATTCACCCCTCCACTTT. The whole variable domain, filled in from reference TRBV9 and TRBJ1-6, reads DSGVTQTPKHLITATGQRVTLRCSPRSGDLSVYWYQQSLDQGLQFLIQYYNGEERAKGNILERFSAQQFPDLHSELNLSSLELGDSALYFCASSVKGRDSPLHFGNGTRLTVT.

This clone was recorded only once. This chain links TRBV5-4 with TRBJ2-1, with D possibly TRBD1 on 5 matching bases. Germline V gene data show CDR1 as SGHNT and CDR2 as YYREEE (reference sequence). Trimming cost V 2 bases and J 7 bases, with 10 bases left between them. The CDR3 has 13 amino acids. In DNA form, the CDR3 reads TGTGCCAGCAGCTTTGCAGGGTCGAATGAGCAGTTCTTC. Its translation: CASSFAGSNEQFF.

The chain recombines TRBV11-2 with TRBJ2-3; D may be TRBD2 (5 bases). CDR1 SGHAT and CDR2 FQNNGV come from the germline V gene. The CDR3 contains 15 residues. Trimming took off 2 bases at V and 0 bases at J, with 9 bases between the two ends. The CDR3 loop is CASSLTRGSTDTQYF. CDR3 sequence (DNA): TGTGCCAGCAGCTTAACTCGGGGAAGCACAGATACGCAGTATTTT.

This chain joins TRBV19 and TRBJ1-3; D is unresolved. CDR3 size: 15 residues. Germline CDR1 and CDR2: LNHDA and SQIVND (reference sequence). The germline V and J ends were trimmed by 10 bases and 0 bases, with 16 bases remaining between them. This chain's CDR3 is CATRREDNSGNTIYF. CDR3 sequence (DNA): TGTGCCACTCGAAGGGAAGATAACTCTGGAAACACCATATATTTT.

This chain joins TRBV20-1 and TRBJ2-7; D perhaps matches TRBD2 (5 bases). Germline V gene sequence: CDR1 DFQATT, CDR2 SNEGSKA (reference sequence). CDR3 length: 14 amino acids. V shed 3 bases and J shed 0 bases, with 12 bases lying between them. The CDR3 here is CSASSGENSYEQYV. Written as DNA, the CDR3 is TGCAGTGCTAGTTCCGGGGAAAACTCCTACGAGCAGTACGTC.

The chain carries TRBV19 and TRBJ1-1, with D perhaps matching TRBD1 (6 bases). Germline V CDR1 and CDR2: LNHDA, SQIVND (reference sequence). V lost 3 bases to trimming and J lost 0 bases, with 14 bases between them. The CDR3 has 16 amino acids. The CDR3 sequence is CASSMGRGGMNTEAFF. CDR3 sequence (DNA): TGTGCCAGTAGTATGGGCAGGGGAGGAATGAACACTGAAGCTTTCTTT.

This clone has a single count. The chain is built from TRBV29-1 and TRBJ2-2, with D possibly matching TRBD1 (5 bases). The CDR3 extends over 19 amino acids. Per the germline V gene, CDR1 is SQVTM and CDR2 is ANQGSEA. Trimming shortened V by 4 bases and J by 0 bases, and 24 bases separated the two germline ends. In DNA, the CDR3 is TGCAGCGTTGCCTATGATGACACCAGGGTTTTGGCGAACACCGGGGAGCTGTTTTTT. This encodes CSVAYDDTRVLANTGELFF.

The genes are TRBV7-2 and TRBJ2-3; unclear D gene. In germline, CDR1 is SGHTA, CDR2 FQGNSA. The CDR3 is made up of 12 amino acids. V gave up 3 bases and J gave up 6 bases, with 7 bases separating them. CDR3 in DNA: TGTGCCAGCAGCTTCTTTGGTGATACGCAGTATTTT. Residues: CASSFFGDTQYF.

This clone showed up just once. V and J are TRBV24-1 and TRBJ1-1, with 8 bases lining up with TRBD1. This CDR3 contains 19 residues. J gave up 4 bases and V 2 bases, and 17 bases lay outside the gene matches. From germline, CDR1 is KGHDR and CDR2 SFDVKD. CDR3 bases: TGTGCCACCAGTGATTCCGGATCAGGGACAGGTCCGGGGGGCACTGAAGCTTTCTTT. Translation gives CATSDSGSGTGPGGTEAFF.

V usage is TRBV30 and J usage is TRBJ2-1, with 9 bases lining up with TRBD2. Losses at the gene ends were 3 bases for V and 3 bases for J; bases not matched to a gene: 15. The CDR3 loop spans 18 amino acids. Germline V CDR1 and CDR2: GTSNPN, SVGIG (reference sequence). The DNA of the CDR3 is TGTGCCTGGAGGGCGATACCTAGGACTAGCGAGAACTACAATGAGCAGTTCTTC. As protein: CAWRAIPRTSENYNEQFF.

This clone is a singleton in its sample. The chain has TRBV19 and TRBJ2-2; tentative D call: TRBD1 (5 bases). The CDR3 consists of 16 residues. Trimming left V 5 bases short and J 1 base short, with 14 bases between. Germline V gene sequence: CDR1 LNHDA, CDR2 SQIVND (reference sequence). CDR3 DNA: TGTGCCAGTAGTGCCGACAGACAAATGAACACCGGGGAGCTGTTTTTT. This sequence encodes CASSADRQMNTGELFF.